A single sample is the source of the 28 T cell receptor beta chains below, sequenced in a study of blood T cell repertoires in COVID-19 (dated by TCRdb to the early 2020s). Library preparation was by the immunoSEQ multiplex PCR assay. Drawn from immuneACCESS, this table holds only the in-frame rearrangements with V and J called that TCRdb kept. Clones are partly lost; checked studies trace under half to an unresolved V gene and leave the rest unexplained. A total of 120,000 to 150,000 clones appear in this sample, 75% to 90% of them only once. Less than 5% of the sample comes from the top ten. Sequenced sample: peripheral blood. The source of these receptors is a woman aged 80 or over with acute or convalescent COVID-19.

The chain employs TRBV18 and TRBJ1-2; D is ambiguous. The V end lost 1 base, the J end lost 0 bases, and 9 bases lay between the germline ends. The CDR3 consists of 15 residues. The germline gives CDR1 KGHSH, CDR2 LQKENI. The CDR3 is CASSPRYGANYGYTF. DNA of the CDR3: TGTGCCAGCTCACCACGCTACGGAGCTAACTATGGCTACACCTTC.

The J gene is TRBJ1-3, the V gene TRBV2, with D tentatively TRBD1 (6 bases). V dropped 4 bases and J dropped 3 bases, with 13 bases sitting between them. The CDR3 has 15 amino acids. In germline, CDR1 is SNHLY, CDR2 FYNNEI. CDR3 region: CASSARGAGGNTIYF. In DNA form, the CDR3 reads TGTGCCAGCAGTGCTCGGGGGGCCGGTGGAAACACCATATATTTT.

The CDR3 bases are TGTGCCAGTAGCACAGCAAGTATTAACTATGGCTACACCTTC. This codes for CASSTASINYGYTF. J is TRBJ1-2 and V is TRBV19; D remains unclear. The germline V gene has CDR1 LNHDA and CDR2 SQIVND (reference sequence). The V end lost 6 bases, the J end lost 1 base, and 12 bases lay between the germline ends. The CDR3 sequence is 14 residues long.

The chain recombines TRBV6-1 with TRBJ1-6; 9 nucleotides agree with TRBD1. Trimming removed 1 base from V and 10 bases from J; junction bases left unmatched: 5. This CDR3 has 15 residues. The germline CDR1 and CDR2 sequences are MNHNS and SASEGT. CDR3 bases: TGTGCCAGCAGTGAAGGGGGACAGGGCGTCTCACCCCTCCACTTT. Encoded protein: CASSEGGQGVSPLHF.

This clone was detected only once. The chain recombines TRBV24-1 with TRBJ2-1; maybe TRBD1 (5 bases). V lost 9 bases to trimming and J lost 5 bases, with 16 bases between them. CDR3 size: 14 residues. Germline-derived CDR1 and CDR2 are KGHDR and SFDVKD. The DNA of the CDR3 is TGTGCCACCGGGGCCCTCGAAGGGAACAATGAGCAGTTCTTC. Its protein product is CATGALEGNNEQFF.

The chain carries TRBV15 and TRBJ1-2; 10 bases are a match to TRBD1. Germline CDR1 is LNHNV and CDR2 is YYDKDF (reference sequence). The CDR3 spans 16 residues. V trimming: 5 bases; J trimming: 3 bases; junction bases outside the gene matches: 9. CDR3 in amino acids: CATSAQTGGTHYGYTF. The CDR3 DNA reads TGTGCCACCAGCGCCCAGACAGGGGGCACTCACTATGGCTACACCTTC.

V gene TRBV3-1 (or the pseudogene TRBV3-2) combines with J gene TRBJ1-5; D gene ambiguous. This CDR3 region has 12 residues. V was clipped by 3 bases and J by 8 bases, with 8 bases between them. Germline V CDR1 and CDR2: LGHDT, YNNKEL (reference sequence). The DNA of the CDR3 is TGTGCCAGCAGCCACATAGCGGAGCCCCAGCATTTT. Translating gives CASSHIAEPQHF.

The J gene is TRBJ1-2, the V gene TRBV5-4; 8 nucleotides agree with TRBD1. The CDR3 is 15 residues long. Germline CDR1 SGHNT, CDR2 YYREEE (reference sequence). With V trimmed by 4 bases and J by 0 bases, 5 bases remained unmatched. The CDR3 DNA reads TGTGCCAGCAGCGCCGGGACAGGAGCTAACTATGGCTACACCTTC. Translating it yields CASSAGTGANYGYTF.

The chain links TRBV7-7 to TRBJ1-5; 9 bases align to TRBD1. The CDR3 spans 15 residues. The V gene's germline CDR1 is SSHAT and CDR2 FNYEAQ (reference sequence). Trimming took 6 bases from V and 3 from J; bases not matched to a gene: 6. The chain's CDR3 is CASRVDRGPNQPQHF. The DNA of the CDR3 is TGTGCCAGCAGAGTGGACAGGGGCCCCAATCAGCCCCAGCATTTT.

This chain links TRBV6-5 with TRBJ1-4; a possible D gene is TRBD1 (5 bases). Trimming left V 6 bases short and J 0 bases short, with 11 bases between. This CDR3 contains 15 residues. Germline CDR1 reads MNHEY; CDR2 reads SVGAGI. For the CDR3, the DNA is TGTGCCAGCAGAGAGCAGGGTGCAACTAATGAAAAACTGTTTTTT. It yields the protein CASREQGATNEKLFF.

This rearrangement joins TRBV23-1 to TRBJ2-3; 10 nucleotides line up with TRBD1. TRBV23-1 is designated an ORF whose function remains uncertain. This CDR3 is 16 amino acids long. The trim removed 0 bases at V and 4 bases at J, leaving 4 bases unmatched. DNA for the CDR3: TGCGCCAGCAGTCAATCCGGGACAGGGGTGGCAGATACGCAGTATTTT. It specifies CASSQSGTGVADTQYF.

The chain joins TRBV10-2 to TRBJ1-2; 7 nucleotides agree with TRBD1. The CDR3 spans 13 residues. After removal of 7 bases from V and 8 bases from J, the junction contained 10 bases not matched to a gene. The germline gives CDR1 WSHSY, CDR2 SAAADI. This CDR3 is CASTQTGTGGYTF. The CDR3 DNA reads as TGCGCCAGCACCCAGACAGGGACGGGGGGCTACACCTTC.

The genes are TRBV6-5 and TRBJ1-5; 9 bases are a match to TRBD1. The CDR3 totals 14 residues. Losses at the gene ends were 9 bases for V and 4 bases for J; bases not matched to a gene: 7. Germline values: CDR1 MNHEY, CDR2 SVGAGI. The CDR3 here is CASSRQGGNQPQHF. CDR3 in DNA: TGTGCCAGTTCCAGACAGGGGGGGAATCAGCCCCAGCATTTT.

The CDR3 reads CASSFGLAGDEQYF. The CDR3 region has the DNA TGCGCCAGCAGCTTCGGACTAGCGGGAGACGAGCAGTACTTC. The chain is built from TRBV5-1 and TRBJ2-7; TRBD2 matches at 13 bases. V lost 2 bases to trimming and J lost 5 bases; unmatched junction nucleotides: 1. Germline V lookup: CDR1 SGHRS, CDR2 YFSETQ. This CDR3 contains 14 residues.

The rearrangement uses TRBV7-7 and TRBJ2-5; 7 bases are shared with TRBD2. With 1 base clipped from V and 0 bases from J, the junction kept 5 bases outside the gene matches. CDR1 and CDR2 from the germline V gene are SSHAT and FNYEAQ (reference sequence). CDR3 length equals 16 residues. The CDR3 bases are TGTGCCAGCAGCTTAGGGACTAGGTCGAACCAAGAGACCCAGTACTTC. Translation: CASSLGTRSNQETQYF.

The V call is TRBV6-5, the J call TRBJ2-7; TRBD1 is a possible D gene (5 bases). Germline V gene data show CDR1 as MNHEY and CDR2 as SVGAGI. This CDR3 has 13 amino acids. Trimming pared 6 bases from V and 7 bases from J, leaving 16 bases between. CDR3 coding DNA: TGTGCCAGCAGACCAACAGGAGTCGGAGAGCAGTACTTC. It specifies CASRPTGVGEQYF.

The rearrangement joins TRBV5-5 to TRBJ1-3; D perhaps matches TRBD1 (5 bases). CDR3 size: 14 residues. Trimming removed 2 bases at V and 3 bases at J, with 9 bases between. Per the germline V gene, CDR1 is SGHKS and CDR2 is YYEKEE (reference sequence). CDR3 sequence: CASSFPGFGNTIYF. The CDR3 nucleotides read TGTGCCAGCAGCTTCCCAGGGTTTGGAAACACCATATATTTT.

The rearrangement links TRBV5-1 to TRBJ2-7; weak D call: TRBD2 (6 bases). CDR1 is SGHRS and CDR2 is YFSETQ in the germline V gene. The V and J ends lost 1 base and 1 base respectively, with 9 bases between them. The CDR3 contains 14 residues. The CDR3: CASSLWEVSYEQYF. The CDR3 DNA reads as TGCGCCAGCAGCTTGTGGGAGGTGTCCTACGAGCAGTACTTC.

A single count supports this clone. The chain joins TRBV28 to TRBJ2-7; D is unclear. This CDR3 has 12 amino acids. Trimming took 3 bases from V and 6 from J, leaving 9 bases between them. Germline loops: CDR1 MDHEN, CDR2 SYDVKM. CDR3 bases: TGTGCCAGCAGTTTTCTTCCGTCCGAGCAGTACTTC. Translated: CASSFLPSEQYF. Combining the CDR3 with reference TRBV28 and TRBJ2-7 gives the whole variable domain DVKVTQSSRYLVKRTGEKVFLECVQDMDHENMFWYRQDPGLGLRLIYFSYDVKMKEKGDIPEGYSVSREKKERFSLILESASTNQTSMYLCASSFLPSEQYFGPGTRLTVT.

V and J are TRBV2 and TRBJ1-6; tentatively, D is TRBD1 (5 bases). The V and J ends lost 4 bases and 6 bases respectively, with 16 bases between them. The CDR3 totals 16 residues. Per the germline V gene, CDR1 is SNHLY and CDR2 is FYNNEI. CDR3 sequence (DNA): TGTGCCAGCAGTGTCCGTCAGGGCCTTGGTAATTCACCCCTCCACTTT. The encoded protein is CASSVRQGLGNSPLHF.

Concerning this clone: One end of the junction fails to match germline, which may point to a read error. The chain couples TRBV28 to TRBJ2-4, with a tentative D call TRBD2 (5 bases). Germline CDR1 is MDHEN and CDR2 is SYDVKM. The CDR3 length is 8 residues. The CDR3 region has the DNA TGTGCCAGCAGTTCCGGGGACTTC. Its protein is CASSSGDF.

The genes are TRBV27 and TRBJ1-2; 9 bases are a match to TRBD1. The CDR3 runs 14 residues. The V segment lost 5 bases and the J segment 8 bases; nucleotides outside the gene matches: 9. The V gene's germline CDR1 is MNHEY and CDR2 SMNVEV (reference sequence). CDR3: CASSLTGGAEGYTF. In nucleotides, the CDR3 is TGTGCCAGCAGTCTAACAGGGGGCGCAGAAGGCTACACCTTC.

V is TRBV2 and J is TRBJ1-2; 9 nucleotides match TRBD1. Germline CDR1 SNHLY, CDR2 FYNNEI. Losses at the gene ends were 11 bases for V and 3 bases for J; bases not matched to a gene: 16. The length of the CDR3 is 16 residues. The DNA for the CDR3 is TGTGCCCTACCCCGCAACCGGGACAGGGTGTACTATGGCTACACCTTC. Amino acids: CALPRNRDRVYYGYTF.

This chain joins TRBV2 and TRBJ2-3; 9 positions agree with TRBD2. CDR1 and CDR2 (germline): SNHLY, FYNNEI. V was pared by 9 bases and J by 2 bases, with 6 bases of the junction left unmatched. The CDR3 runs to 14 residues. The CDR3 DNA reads TGTGCCAGTGCGCGGGAGGGCTTCACAGATACGCAGTATTTT. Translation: CASAREGFTDTQYF.

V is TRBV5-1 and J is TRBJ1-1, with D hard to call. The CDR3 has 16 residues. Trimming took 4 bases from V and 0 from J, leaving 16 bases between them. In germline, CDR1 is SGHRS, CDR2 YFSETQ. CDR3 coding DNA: TGCGCCAGCAGCCTGTTCGGCGGAATCATGAACACTGAAGCTTTCTTT. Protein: CASSLFGGIMNTEAFF. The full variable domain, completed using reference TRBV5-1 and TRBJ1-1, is KAGVTQTPRYLIKTRGQQVTLSCSPISGHRSVSWYQQTPGQGLQFLFEYFSETQRNKGNFPGRFSGRQFSNSRSEMNVSTLELGDSALYLCASSLFGGIMNTEAFFGQGTRLTVV.

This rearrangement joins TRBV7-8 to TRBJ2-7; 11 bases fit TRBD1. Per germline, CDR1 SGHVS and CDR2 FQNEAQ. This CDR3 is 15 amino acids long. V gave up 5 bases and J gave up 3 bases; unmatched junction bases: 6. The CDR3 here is CASSLGTGGNYEQYF. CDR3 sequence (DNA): TGTGCCAGCAGCCTAGGGACAGGGGGTAACTACGAGCAGTACTTC.

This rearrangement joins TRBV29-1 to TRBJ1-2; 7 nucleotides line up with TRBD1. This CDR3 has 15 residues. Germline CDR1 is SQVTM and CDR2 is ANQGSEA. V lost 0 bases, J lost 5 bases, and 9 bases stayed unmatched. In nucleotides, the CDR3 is TGCAGCGTTGAAGATCCGGACAGGCTACCTTATGGCTACACCTTC. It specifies CSVEDPDRLPYGYTF. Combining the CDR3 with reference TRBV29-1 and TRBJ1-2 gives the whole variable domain SAVISQKPSRDICQRGTSLTIQCQVDSQVTMMFWYRQQPGQSLTLIATANQGSEATYESGFVIDKFPISRPNLTFSTLTVSNMSPEDSSIYLCSVEDPDRLPYGYTFGSGTRLTVV.

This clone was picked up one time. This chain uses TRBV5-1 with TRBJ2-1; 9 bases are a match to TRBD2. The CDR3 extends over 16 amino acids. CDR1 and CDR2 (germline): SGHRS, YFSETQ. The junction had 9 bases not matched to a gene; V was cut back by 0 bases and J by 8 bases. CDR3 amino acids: CASSLDTPGLAYEQFF. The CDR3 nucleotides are TGCGCCAGCAGCTTGGACACACCGGGACTAGCCTATGAGCAGTTCTTC.